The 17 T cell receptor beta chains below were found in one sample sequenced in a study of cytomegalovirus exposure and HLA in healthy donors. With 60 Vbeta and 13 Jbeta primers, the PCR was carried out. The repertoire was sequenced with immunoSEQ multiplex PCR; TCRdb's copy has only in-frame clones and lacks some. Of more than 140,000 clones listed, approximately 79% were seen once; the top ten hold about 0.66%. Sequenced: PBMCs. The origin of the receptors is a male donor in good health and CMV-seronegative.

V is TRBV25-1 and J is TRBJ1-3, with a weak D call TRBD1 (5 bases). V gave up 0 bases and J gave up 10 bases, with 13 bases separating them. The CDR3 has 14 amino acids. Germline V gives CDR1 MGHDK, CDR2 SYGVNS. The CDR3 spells CASSEYGSGGTIYF. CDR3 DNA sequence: TGTGCCAGCAGTGAATATGGGTCGGGGGGAACCATATATTTT.

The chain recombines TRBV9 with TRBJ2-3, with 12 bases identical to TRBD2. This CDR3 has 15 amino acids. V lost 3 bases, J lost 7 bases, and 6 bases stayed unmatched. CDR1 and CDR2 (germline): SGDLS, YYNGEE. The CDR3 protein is CASSETSGSQYTQYF. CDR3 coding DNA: TGTGCCAGCAGCGAGACTAGCGGGAGCCAATATACGCAGTATTTT.

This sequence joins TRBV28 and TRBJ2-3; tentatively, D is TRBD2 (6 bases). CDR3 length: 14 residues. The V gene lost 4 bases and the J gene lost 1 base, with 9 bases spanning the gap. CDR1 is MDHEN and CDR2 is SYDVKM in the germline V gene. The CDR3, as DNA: TGTGCCAGCAGTTCCGGCGGGGGCACAGATACGCAGTATTTT. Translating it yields CASSSGGGTDTQYF.

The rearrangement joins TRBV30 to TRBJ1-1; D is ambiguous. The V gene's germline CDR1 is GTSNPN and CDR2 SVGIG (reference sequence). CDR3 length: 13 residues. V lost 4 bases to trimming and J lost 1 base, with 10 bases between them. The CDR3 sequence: CAWTRSPNTEAFF. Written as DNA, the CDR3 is TGTGCCTGGACGAGGTCCCCGAACACTGAAGCTTTCTTT.

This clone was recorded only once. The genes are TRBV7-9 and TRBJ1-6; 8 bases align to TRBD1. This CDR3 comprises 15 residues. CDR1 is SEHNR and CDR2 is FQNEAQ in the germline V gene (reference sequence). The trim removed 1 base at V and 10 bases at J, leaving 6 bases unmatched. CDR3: CASSLEDREGSPLHF. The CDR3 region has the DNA TGTGCCAGCAGCTTAGAGGACAGGGAAGGGTCACCCCTCCACTTT.

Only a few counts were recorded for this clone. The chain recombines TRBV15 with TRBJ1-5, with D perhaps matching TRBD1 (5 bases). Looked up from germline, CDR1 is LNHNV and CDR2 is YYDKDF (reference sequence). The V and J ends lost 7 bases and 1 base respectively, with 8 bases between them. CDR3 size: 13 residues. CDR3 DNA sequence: TGTGCCACCAAGGGACTGAGCAATCAGCCCCAGCATTTT. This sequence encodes CATKGLSNQPQHF.

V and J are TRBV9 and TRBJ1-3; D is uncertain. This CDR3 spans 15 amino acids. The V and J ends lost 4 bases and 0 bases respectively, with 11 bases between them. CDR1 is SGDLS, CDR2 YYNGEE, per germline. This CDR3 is CASSPLPSSGNTIYF. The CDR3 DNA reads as TGTGCCAGCAGCCCCCTCCCGAGCTCTGGAAACACCATATATTTT.

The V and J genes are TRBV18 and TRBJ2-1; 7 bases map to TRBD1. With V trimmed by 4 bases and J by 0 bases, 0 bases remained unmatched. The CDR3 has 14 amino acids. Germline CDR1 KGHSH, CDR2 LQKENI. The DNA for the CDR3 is TGTGCCAGCTCACGGGACAGCTCCTACAATGAGCAGTTCTTC. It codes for CASSRDSSYNEQFF.

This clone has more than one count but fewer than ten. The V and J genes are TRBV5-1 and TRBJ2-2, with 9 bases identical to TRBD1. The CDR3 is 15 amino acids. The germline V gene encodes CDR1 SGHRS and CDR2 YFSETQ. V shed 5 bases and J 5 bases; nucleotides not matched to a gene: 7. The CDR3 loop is CASRRDRVNTGELFF. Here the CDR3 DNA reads TGCGCCAGCAGACGGGACAGGGTGAATACCGGGGAGCTGTTTTTT.

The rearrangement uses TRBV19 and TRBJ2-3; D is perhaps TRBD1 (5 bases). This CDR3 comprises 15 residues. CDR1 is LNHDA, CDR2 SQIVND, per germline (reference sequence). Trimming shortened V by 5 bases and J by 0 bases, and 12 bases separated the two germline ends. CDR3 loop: CASSYPGPSTDTQYF. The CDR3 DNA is TGTGCCAGTAGTTACCCAGGGCCTAGCACAGATACGCAGTATTTT.

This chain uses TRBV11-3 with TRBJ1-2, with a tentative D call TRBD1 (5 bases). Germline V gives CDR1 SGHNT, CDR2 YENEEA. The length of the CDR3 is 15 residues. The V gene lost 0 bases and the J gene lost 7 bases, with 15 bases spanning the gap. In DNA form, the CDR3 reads TGTGCCAGCAGCTTAGATCGCGGGGGGGAATCTGGCTACACCTTC. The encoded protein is CASSLDRGGESGYTF.

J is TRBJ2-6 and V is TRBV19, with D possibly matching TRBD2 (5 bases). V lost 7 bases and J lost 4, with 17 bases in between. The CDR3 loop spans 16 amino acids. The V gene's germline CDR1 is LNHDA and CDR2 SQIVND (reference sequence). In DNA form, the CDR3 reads TGTGCCAGTATCCCTAAGAAGGGAGCCGGGGCCAACGTCCTGACTTTC. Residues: CASIPKKGAGANVLTF. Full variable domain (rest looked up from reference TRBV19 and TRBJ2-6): DGGITQSPKYLFRKEGQNVTLSCEQNLNHDAMYWYRQDPGQGLRLIYYSQIVNDFQKGDIAEGYSVSREKKESFPLTVTSAQKNPTAFYLCASIPKKGAGANVLTFGAGSRLTVL.

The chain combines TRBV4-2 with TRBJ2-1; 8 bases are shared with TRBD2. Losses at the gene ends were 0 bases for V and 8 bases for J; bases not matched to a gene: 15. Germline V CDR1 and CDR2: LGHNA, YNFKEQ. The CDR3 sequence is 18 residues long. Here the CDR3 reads CASSQEAVPAGVADEQFF. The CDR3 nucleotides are TGTGCCAGCAGCCAAGAAGCCGTCCCAGCGGGAGTGGCGGATGAGCAGTTCTTC.

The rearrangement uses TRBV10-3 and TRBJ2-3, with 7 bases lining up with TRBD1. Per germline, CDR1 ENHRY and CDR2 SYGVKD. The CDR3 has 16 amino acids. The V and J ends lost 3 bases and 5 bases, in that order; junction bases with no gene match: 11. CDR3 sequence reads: CAISDRGPYNGDTQYF. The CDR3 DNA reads TGTGCCATCAGTGATAGGGGGCCCTATAACGGAGATACGCAGTATTTT.

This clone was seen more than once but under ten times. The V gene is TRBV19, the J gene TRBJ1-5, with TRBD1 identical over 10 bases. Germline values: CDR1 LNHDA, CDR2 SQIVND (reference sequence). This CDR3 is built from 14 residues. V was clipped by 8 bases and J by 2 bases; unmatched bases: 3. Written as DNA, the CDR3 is TGTGCCAGTTCAGGACAGGGGGGCAATCAGCCCCAGCATTTT. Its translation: CASSGQGGNQPQHF.

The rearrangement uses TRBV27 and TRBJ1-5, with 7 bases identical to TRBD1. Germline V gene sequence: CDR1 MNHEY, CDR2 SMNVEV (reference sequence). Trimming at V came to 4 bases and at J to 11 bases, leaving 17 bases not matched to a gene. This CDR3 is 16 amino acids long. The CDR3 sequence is CASSSTWAGFQGAQHF. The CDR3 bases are TGTGCCAGCAGTTCCACCTGGGCCGGGTTCCAGGGGGCCCAGCATTTT.

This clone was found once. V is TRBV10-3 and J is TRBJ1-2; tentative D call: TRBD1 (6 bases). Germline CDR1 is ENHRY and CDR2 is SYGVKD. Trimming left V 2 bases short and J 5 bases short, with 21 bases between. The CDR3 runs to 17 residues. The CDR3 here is CAISEPWTANRGYGYTF. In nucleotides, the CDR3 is TGTGCCATCAGTGAGCCCTGGACAGCTAATAGAGGGTATGGCTACACCTTC.